The rows below give T cell receptor beta chains drawn from one sample of a study of T cell changes during pregnancy in multiple sclerosis. The repertoire was sequenced with immunoSEQ multiplex PCR; TCRdb's copy has only in-frame clones and lacks some. The sample lists around 96,000 clones; approximately 95% were seen once. Sample: peripheral blood, taken in the first trimester of pregnancy. The receptors here all came from a female donor with multiple sclerosis, enrolled in a pregnancy study. Each CDR3 is given with its conserved first and last residue. Fields, in order: V gene, J gene, clone size, CDR3 protein. Where a row states a size, it is once, few, many or the class of an expanded clone; other rows omit it.

TRBV6-6,TRBJ1-2,-,CASSYSTLIYGYTF
TRBV6-1,TRBJ1-1,once,CASTHTFMNTEAFF
TRBV29-1,TRBJ2-1,-,CSPPNLGDNEQFF
TRBV6-1,TRBJ1-3,-,CASSESSQASGNTIYF
TRBV7-3,TRBJ2-3,-,CASSLISGGAEGTDTQYF
TRBV19,TRBJ2-7,-,CASSSQGRSYEQYF
TRBV14,TRBJ2-5,-,CASSQTSGGVTQYF
TRBV4-2,TRBJ2-3,once,CASGVGTGGTDTQYF
TRBV5-1,TRBJ2-5,-,CASRSDGETQYF
TRBV14,TRBJ2-7,-,CASSQAGGPILEQYF
TRBV2,TRBJ2-5,-,CASSVQGTGTKTQYF
TRBV2,TRBJ2-7,-,CASSESWPGSYEQYF
TRBV10-1,TRBJ2-3,-,CASSGTNSDTQYF
TRBV5-4,TRBJ1-1,few,CASRLTGGTEAFF
TRBV2,TRBJ1-2,-,CARNDIRGEGGYTF
TRBV13,TRBJ1-1,-,CASSFRTGRLEAFF
TRBV2,TRBJ2-1,-,CASSVSLAGGSSYNEQFF